This TCR beta chain was found in a study of blood T cell repertoires in COVID-19. Study summary: Samples representing acute and convalescent COVID-19 were sourced from the United States, Italy and Spain. Sample material is recorded as cDNA or gDNA derived from T cells, B-cell-depleted T cells, or PBMCs.

In the source study's methods: Amplification of reference gene primers was used by the study to estimate nucleated cell counts. Generated by immunoSEQ multiplex PCR, the TCRdb table keeps only in-frame clones and is missing some. For V, J and clone size, that table is used; D and trimming come from the DNA. This sample has fewer than 85,000 clones, with more than 75% found just once. Germline assignment: CDR1 LNHDA and CDR2 SQIVND (reference sequence). V lost 5 bases and J 5 bases, leaving 12 bases between the germline ends. This CDR3 contains 13 residues. The chain uses TRBV19 and TRBJ2-5, with D unresolved. The specimen was peripheral blood. This sequence originates from a woman aged 80 or over with active or convalescent COVID-19. The CDR3 spells CASSRNSRETQYF. The CDR3 nucleotides are TGTGCCAGTAGTCGGAATTCCAGGGAGACCCAGTACTTC.